This T cell receptor (beta chain) emerged from a study of shared clonotypes between healthy human individuals. Overall study: Every donor yielded three CD4 naive, three CD4 memory, two CD8 naive and one CD8 memory plate. Study results and limitations: Tissue TCR repertoires likely differ from these blood-only repertoires.

With respect to this clone: No antigen is known for it.

Authors' analysis steps: Junction-only sequences without quality scores came from ImmunoSEQ, so filtering differed. Profiling relied on immunoSEQ multiplex PCR, and the TCRdb table lists in-frame clones only, not all of them. V, J and clone size reflect that table, while D and trimming were determined from the DNA. This sample carries roughly 2,300,000 clones, around 90% of them seen once, and the ten largest clones take approximately 0.4%. After removal of 5 bases from V and 2 bases from J, the junction contained 8 bases not matched to a gene. Germline V gene lookup returns CDR1 MNHEY and CDR2 SVGAGI. CDR3 length: 15 amino acids. Donors were healthy HIV-negative adults without recently reported acute infections or vaccinations.

The clonotype comes from a man aged 18 to 35 in good health. Some clones in this sample may be carry-over from other donors' samples. The source material was naive CD4+ T cells from PBMCs. Indicated subset: CD45RA+ positively selected. The J gene is TRBJ2-7, the V gene TRBV6-5; 8 nucleotides match TRBD2. CDR3: CASSPPGGRPYEQYF. The CDR3 nucleotides are TGTGCCAGCAGTCCCCCGGGAGGGAGACCCTACGAGCAGTACTTC.